Listed below are T cell receptor beta chains from one sample, sequenced in a study of memory CD4+ T cells and cytomegalovirus serostatus. Generated by immunoSEQ multiplex PCR, the TCRdb table keeps only in-frame clones and is missing some. The table includes approximately 44,000 clones, 76% detected once. Sample: memory CD4+ T cells from blood. The receptors shown here come from an adult in good health and CMV-seronegative. CDR3s include the opening cysteine and the closing phenylalanine or tryptophan. Fields, in order: clone size, D gene, J gene, V gene, CDR3 protein, CDR3 DNA. D genes are given only for firm matches. Some rows mark clone size as missing; the rest say once, few, many or name a class of expanded clone.

clone size: NA
D gene: NA
J gene: TRBJ2-7
V gene: TRBV18
CDR3 protein: CASSPPTINEQYF
CDR3 DNA: TGTGCCAGCTCACCGCCAACGATAAACGAGCAGTACTTC

clone size: NA
D gene: TRBD2
J gene: TRBJ2-7
V gene: TRBV4-2
CDR3 protein: CASSQDYLAGDEQYF
CDR3 DNA: TGTGCCAGCAGCCAAGATTACTTGGCGGGGGACGAGCAGTACTTC

clone size: NA
D gene: NA
J gene: TRBJ2-7
V gene: TRBV7-9
CDR3 protein: CASSPWSGGRNYSYEQYF
CDR3 DNA: TGTGCCAGCAGCCCCTGGAGTGGGGGTAGGAATTACTCCTACGAGCAGTACTTC

clone size: NA
D gene: NA
J gene: TRBJ1-2
V gene: TRBV6-1
CDR3 protein: CASRSINYGYTF
CDR3 DNA: TGTGCCAGCAGGTCCATCAACTATGGCTACACCTTC

clone size: NA
D gene: NA
J gene: TRBJ2-7
V gene: TRBV5-1
CDR3 protein: CASRSNHEEQYF
CDR3 DNA: TGCGCCAGCCGTTCGAACCACGAGGAGCAGTACTTC

clone size: NA
D gene: TRBD1
J gene: TRBJ1-6
V gene: TRBV2
CDR3 protein: CAGGLTGVAPLHF
CDR3 DNA: TGTGCCGGAGGGTTAACAGGGGTAGCACCCCTCCACTTT

clone size: NA
D gene: NA
J gene: TRBJ2-3
V gene: TRBV7-3
CDR3 protein: CASSLGQGTPTSTDTQYF
CDR3 DNA: TGTGCCAGCAGCTTAGGGCAGGGGACCCCAACTAGCACAGATACGCAGTATTTT

clone size: NA
D gene: NA
J gene: TRBJ2-1
V gene: TRBV7-7
CDR3 protein: CASSLTPDGDNEQFF
CDR3 DNA: TGTGCTAGCAGCTTAACACCGGACGGAGACAATGAGCAGTTCTTC

clone size: few
D gene: NA
J gene: TRBJ1-4
V gene: TRBV9
CDR3 protein: CASSVGTEGGEKLFF
CDR3 DNA: TGTGCCAGCAGCGTAGGGACAGAGGGGGGTGAAAAACTGTTTTTT

clone size: NA
D gene: NA
J gene: TRBJ2-7
V gene: TRBV10-2
CDR3 protein: CASTDQAYEQYF
CDR3 DNA: TGCGCCAGCACTGATCAGGCCTACGAGCAGTACTTC

clone size: NA
D gene: TRBD1
J gene: TRBJ1-2
V gene: TRBV5-1
CDR3 protein: CASSLGQALDYGYTF
CDR3 DNA: TGCGCCAGCAGCCTGGGACAGGCCCTCGACTATGGCTACACCTTC

clone size: NA
D gene: TRBD2
J gene: TRBJ2-7
V gene: TRBV11-2
CDR3 protein: CASSLASSGLYEQYF
CDR3 DNA: TGTGCCAGCAGCTTAGCCTCTAGCGGGCTATACGAGCAGTACTTC

clone size: NA
D gene: NA
J gene: TRBJ1-1
V gene: TRBV6-6
CDR3 protein: CASTPQRGEVGEAFF
CDR3 DNA: TGTGCCAGCACTCCGCAACGGGGGGAAGTAGGTGAAGCTTTCTTT

clone size: few
D gene: TRBD1
J gene: TRBJ1-2
V gene: TRBV19
CDR3 protein: CAGWTGHGYTF
CDR3 DNA: TGTGCCGGGTGGACAGGGCATGGCTACACCTTC

clone size: NA
D gene: NA
J gene: TRBJ1-6
V gene: TRBV2
CDR3 protein: CASSEGAGNSPLHF
CDR3 DNA: TGTGCCAGCAGTGAGGGGGCGGGTAATTCACCCCTCCACTTT

clone size: NA
D gene: NA
J gene: TRBJ2-7
V gene: TRBV10-2
CDR3 protein: CASSVGGNSYEQYF
CDR3 DNA: TGCGCCAGCAGTGTAGGAGGGAACTCCTACGAGCAGTACTTC

clone size: NA
D gene: TRBD1
J gene: TRBJ1-4
V gene: TRBV7-2
CDR3 protein: CASSPSTGGREKLFF
CDR3 DNA: TGTGCCAGCAGCCCCTCGACAGGGGGCCGGGAAAAACTGTTTTTT

clone size: NA
D gene: TRBD2
J gene: TRBJ2-1
V gene: TRBV27
CDR3 protein: CASSRTGGGGSSYNEQFF
CDR3 DNA: TGTGCCAGCAGTCGCACTGGTGGGGGGGGAAGCTCCTACAATGAGCAGTTCTTC

clone size: NA
D gene: NA
J gene: TRBJ2-7
V gene: TRBV6-5
CDR3 protein: CASTGQGRSAEQYF
CDR3 DNA: TGTGCCAGCACCGGTCAGGGGCGGTCGGCTGAGCAGTACTTC

clone size: NA
D gene: TRBD1
J gene: TRBJ2-1
V gene: TRBV18
CDR3 protein: CASKYRGSYNEQFF
CDR3 DNA: TGTGCCAGCAAGTACAGGGGCTCCTACAATGAGCAGTTCTTC

clone size: NA
D gene: TRBD2
J gene: TRBJ2-1
V gene: TRBV6-5
CDR3 protein: CASLSGGSYNEQFF
CDR3 DNA: TGTGCCAGCCTTAGCGGGGGGAGCTACAATGAGCAGTTCTTC

clone size: NA
D gene: NA
J gene: TRBJ2-3
V gene: TRBV27
CDR3 protein: CASSGLQGNTQYF
CDR3 DNA: TGTGCCAGCAGTGGATTACAGGGCAATACGCAGTATTTT

clone size: NA
D gene: NA
J gene: TRBJ2-1
V gene: TRBV11-2
CDR3 protein: CASRRPGGPYNEQFF
CDR3 DNA: TGTGCCAGCAGACGGCCCGGGGGGCCCTACAATGAGCAGTTCTTC

clone size: NA
D gene: NA
J gene: TRBJ2-5
V gene: TRBV15
CDR3 protein: CATSGYLEETQYF
CDR3 DNA: TGTGCCACCAGCGGGTACCTAGAAGAGACCCAGTACTTC

clone size: NA
D gene: TRBD2
J gene: TRBJ2-7
V gene: TRBV5-4
CDR3 protein: CASSLTSGASYEQYF
CDR3 DNA: TGTGCCAGCAGCTTGACTAGCGGGGCCTCCTACGAGCAGTACTTC

clone size: few
D gene: NA
J gene: TRBJ2-2
V gene: TRBV6-5
CDR3 protein: CASSHGKRELFF
CDR3 DNA: TGTGCCAGCAGCCACGGTAAAAGGGAGCTGTTTTTT

clone size: NA
D gene: TRBD2
J gene: TRBJ2-7
V gene: TRBV7-8
CDR3 protein: CASSSLSGGAGYEQYF
CDR3 DNA: TGTGCCAGCAGCTCCCTTAGCGGGGGGGCGGGGTACGAGCAGTACTTC

clone size: few
D gene: NA
J gene: TRBJ1-1
V gene: TRBV30
CDR3 protein: CAWSLFLGLNTEAFF
CDR3 DNA: TGTGCCTGGAGTCTCTTTCTCGGACTTAACACTGAAGCTTTCTTT

clone size: NA
D gene: NA
J gene: TRBJ2-1
V gene: TRBV2
CDR3 protein: CASSEAAQSYNEQFF
CDR3 DNA: TGTGCCAGCAGTGAAGCCGCTCAGTCCTACAATGAGCAGTTCTTC

clone size: NA
D gene: NA
J gene: TRBJ1-2
V gene: TRBV7-6
CDR3 protein: CASSTGTGFGYTF
CDR3 DNA: TGTGCCAGCAGCACCGGCACAGGGTTTGGCTACACCTTC

clone size: NA
D gene: TRBD1
J gene: TRBJ1-2
V gene: TRBV5-6
CDR3 protein: CASSPGQGSYGYTF
CDR3 DNA: TGTGCCAGCAGCCCGGGACAGGGATCCTATGGCTACACCTTC

clone size: NA
D gene: TRBD1
J gene: TRBJ1-6
V gene: TRBV19
CDR3 protein: CASGTGWTGSPLHF
CDR3 DNA: TGTGCCAGCGGGACAGGTTGGACCGGTTCACCCCTCCACTTT

clone size: few
D gene: NA
J gene: TRBJ1-2
V gene: TRBV7-8
CDR3 protein: CASTSVAGGGYTF
CDR3 DNA: TGTGCCAGCACATCGGTGGCAGGCGGTGGCTACACCTTC

clone size: NA
D gene: NA
J gene: TRBJ1-5
V gene: TRBV28
CDR3 protein: CASSLGGYNQPQHF
CDR3 DNA: TGTGCCAGCAGTTTGGGGGGGTACAATCAGCCCCAGCATTTT

clone size: NA
D gene: NA
J gene: TRBJ1-6
V gene: TRBV5-1
CDR3 protein: CASSEGRAGASPLHF
CDR3 DNA: TGCGCCAGCAGCGAGGGACGGGCCGGGGCTTCACCCCTCCACTTT

clone size: few
D gene: NA
J gene: TRBJ1-1
V gene: TRBV12-5
CDR3 protein: CASPLRGNTEAFF
CDR3 DNA: TGTGCTAGTCCTCTTCGGGGAAACACTGAAGCTTTCTTT

clone size: few
D gene: NA
J gene: TRBJ2-3
V gene: TRBV5-6
CDR3 protein: CASSSGSPGTDTQYF
CDR3 DNA: TGTGCCAGCAGCTCCGGGTCCCCGGGCACAGATACGCAGTATTTT

clone size: NA
D gene: NA
J gene: TRBJ2-2
V gene: TRBV5-1
CDR3 protein: CASSLVIDRKAGELFF
CDR3 DNA: TGCGCCAGCAGCTTGGTAATAGACAGGAAGGCCGGGGAGCTGTTTTTT

clone size: few
D gene: NA
J gene: TRBJ1-2
V gene: TRBV5-4
CDR3 protein: CASSLTGRDGYTF
CDR3 DNA: TGTGCCAGCAGCTTGACAGGGAGAGATGGCTACACCTTC

clone size: NA
D gene: TRBD2
J gene: TRBJ2-5
V gene: TRBV19
CDR3 protein: CASSIGGGWETQYF
CDR3 DNA: TGTGCCAGTAGTATAGGGGGGGGTTGGGAGACCCAGTACTTC

clone size: many
D gene: NA
J gene: TRBJ2-1
V gene: TRBV28
CDR3 protein: CASSLTGTEQFF
CDR3 DNA: TGTGCCAGCAGTTTAACCGGGACAGAGCAGTTCTTC

clone size: NA
D gene: NA
J gene: TRBJ2-7
V gene: TRBV5-1
CDR3 protein: CASRTFGGANSYEQYF
CDR3 DNA: TGCGCCAGCAGGACCTTTGGGGGGGCGAACTCCTACGAGCAGTACTTC

clone size: NA
D gene: NA
J gene: TRBJ2-4
V gene: TRBV7-9
CDR3 protein: CASSLGGTRGGLQYF
CDR3 DNA: TGTGCCAGCAGCTTAGGTGGGACTAGAGGGGGCCTACAGTACTTC

clone size: few
D gene: NA
J gene: TRBJ1-3
V gene: TRBV7-9
CDR3 protein: CASSLSFSGNTIYF
CDR3 DNA: TGTGCCAGCAGCCTTAGTTTCTCTGGAAACACCATATATTTT

clone size: NA
D gene: NA
J gene: TRBJ1-2
V gene: TRBV16
CDR3 protein: CASSQQGNYGYTF
CDR3 DNA: TGTGCCAGCAGCCAACAGGGCAACTATGGCTACACCTTC

clone size: NA
D gene: TRBD1
J gene: TRBJ1-4
V gene: TRBV28
CDR3 protein: CASSPPRQGKYYEKLFF
CDR3 DNA: TGTGCCAGCAGTCCCCCCCGACAGGGGAAATATTATGAAAAACTGTTTTTT

clone size: NA
D gene: NA
J gene: TRBJ1-1
V gene: TRBV7-9
CDR3 protein: CASSPLGRGTEAFF
CDR3 DNA: TGTGCCAGCAGCCCGCTTGGAAGGGGAACTGAAGCTTTCTTT

clone size: NA
D gene: NA
J gene: TRBJ1-2
V gene: TRBV29-1
CDR3 protein: CSVQGNGYTF
CDR3 DNA: TGCAGCGTCCAAGGGAATGGCTACACCTTC

clone size: NA
D gene: NA
J gene: TRBJ2-5
V gene: TRBV20-1
CDR3 protein: CSARQETQYF
CDR3 DNA: TGCAGTGCTAGACAAGAGACCCAGTACTTC

clone size: NA
D gene: NA
J gene: TRBJ2-5
V gene: TRBV9
CDR3 protein: CASSVGAQETQYF
CDR3 DNA: TGTGCCAGCAGCGTCGGGGCCCAAGAGACCCAGTACTTC

clone size: NA
D gene: TRBD1
J gene: TRBJ1-2
V gene: TRBV9
CDR3 protein: CASSVDRGLGYTF
CDR3 DNA: TGTGCCAGCAGCGTAGACAGGGGGCTTGGCTACACCTTC

clone size: few
D gene: NA
J gene: TRBJ2-3
V gene: TRBV19
CDR3 protein: CATRRGWDSVDTQYF
CDR3 DNA: TGTGCCACTCGGAGGGGGTGGGATTCGGTTGATACGCAGTATTTT

clone size: NA
D gene: NA
J gene: TRBJ1-6
V gene: TRBV15
CDR3 protein: CATGGRQNSPLHF
CDR3 DNA: TGTGCCACCGGAGGACGGCAAAATTCACCCCTCCACTTT

clone size: NA
D gene: NA
J gene: TRBJ2-5
V gene: TRBV5-8
CDR3 protein: CATQGRQETQYF
CDR3 DNA: TGTGCCACCCAGGGGCGGCAAGAGACCCAGTACTTC

clone size: NA
D gene: NA
J gene: TRBJ2-5
V gene: TRBV21-1
CDR3 protein: CASSKVRIAGDVETQYF
CDR3 DNA: TGTGCCAGCAGCAAAGTTCGGATAGCAGGGGATGTAGAGACCCAGTACTTC

clone size: NA
D gene: NA
J gene: TRBJ2-5
V gene: TRBV11-2
CDR3 protein: CASSSRQDYQETQYF
CDR3 DNA: TGTGCCAGCAGCTCACGACAGGATTACCAAGAGACCCAGTACTTC

clone size: NA
D gene: NA
J gene: TRBJ2-5
V gene: TRBV18
CDR3 protein: CASSPARQETQYF
CDR3 DNA: TGTGCCAGCTCGCCGGCCCGACAAGAGACCCAGTACTTC

clone size: few
D gene: TRBD1
J gene: TRBJ1-2
V gene: TRBV5-1
CDR3 protein: CASSLGDRENYGYTF
CDR3 DNA: TGCGCCAGCAGCTTGGGAGACAGGGAGAACTATGGCTACACCTTC

clone size: NA
D gene: NA
J gene: TRBJ1-3
V gene: TRBV6-1
CDR3 protein: CASRIRADSGNTIYF
CDR3 DNA: TGTGCCAGCAGGATCAGGGCGGACTCTGGAAACACCATATATTTT

clone size: NA
D gene: NA
J gene: TRBJ1-2
V gene: TRBV28
CDR3 protein: CASSSPSGQTRGGYTF
CDR3 DNA: TGTGCCAGCAGTTCCCCATCCGGACAGACCAGGGGTGGCTACACCTTC